The rows below give T cell receptor beta chains drawn from one sample of a study of control samples from healthy donors and cancer patients. Generated by immunoSEQ multiplex PCR, the TCRdb table keeps only in-frame clones and is missing some. Counted here are under 65,000 clones, around 87% occurring once; the ten biggest clones make up approximately 11%. Input material: PBMCs. These receptors all come from a woman in her sixties or seventies with lung cancer. The CDR3 runs from the conserved cysteine through the conserved F or W. The D gene is left open where the match is weak.

J: TRBJ2-3; V: TRBV5-1; D: TRBD2; CDR3: CASSPGLAGTTDTQYF
J: TRBJ1-4; V: TRBV5-4; D: -; CDR3: CASSLDVGKLFF
J: TRBJ1-6; V: TRBV11-3; D: -; CDR3: CASSKDGNSPLHF
J: TRBJ1-1; V: TRBV5-1; D: -; CDR3: CASSSQTNTEAFF
J: TRBJ1-5; V: TRBV10-2; D: -; CDR3: CASRGAEPNQPQHF
J: TRBJ2-1; V: TRBV23-1; D: -; CDR3: CARPEQFF
J: TRBJ2-1; V: TRBV5-8; D: TRBD2; CDR3: CASSSRSVSGVLAGGSEQFF
J: TRBJ1-2; V: TRBV11-2; D: -; CDR3: CASSLEPEDYGYTF
J: TRBJ2-7; V: TRBV5-4; D: TRBD2; CDR3: CASSLAQREDEQYF
J: TRBJ2-7; V: TRBV2; D: -; CDR3: CASKRSRGVLIRDEQYF
J: TRBJ2-6; V: TRBV11-2; D: TRBD2; CDR3: CASSSERGSTGANVLTF
J: TRBJ1-6; V: TRBV11-2; D: TRBD1; CDR3: CASSSQGQGAVPLHF
J: TRBJ1-4; V: TRBV3-1/TRBV3-2; D: -; CDR3: CASSLRGDGAQGEKLFF
J: TRBJ1-5; V: TRBV28; D: TRBD1; CDR3: CASSFIQGPQPQHF
J: TRBJ2-5; V: TRBV7-7; D: -; CDR3: CASSLSRGQETQYF
J: TRBJ2-7; V: TRBV6-5; D: -; CDR3: CASRSSGGEQYF
J: TRBJ2-2; V: TRBV7-8; D: -; CDR3: CASSLGLGRISGELFF
J: TRBJ2-2; V: TRBV29-1; D: TRBD1; CDR3: CSVVQGAGDGELFF
J: TRBJ1-2; V: TRBV2; D: -; CDR3: CASSVTERRDGYTF
J: TRBJ1-2; V: TRBV3-1/TRBV3-2; D: -; CDR3: CASRRTFSAHGYTF
J: TRBJ1-6; V: TRBV28; D: -; CDR3: CASSLAPYSPLHF
J: TRBJ2-7; V: TRBV7-9; D: -; CDR3: CASSLALGLSEQYF
J: TRBJ1-2; V: TRBV4-1; D: -; CDR3: CASSQVEAGKWNGYTF